The 21 T cell receptor beta chains below were found in one sample sequenced in a study of control samples from healthy donors and cancer patients. Generated by immunoSEQ multiplex PCR, the TCRdb table keeps only in-frame clones and is missing some. The table lists some 130,000 clones, more than 85% of them singletons. The sample comprised PBMCs. All receptors come from a man in his fifties or sixties with head and neck cancer.

This rearrangement joins TRBV4-2 to TRBJ2-1; D might be TRBD1 (5 bases). The V gene's germline CDR1 is LGHNA and CDR2 YNFKEQ. The CDR3 covers 15 residues. Trimming left V 0 bases short and J 6 bases short, with 12 bases between. CDR3 sequence reads: CASSQDGSQGNEQFF. DNA for the CDR3: TGTGCCAGCAGCCAAGATGGTAGCCAGGGCAATGAGCAGTTCTTC.

The V call is TRBV4-1, the J call TRBJ2-6; 9 nucleotides agree with TRBD1. From germline, CDR1 is MGHRA and CDR2 YSYEKL. The junction had 8 bases not matched to a gene; V was cut back by 1 base and J by 4 bases. The CDR3 is 18 residues long. The CDR3 DNA reads as TGCGCCAGCAGCCAAGTAGGGGACAGGGTAGCAGGGGCCAACGTCCTGACTTTC. Protein: CASSQVGDRVAGANVLTF.

This chain links TRBV5-6 with TRBJ2-5; D is possibly TRBD2 (6 bases). CDR1 is SGHDT and CDR2 is YYEEEE in the germline V gene. With 2 bases removed from V and 2 bases from J, the gap between germline ends came to 13 bases. The CDR3 covers 15 residues. This chain's CDR3 is CASSFVDREQETQYF. As DNA, the CDR3 is TGTGCCAGCAGCTTCGTTGACCGGGAGCAAGAGACCCAGTACTTC.

The chain links TRBV6-5 to TRBJ2-7, with TRBD1 as a possible D gene (5 bases). CDR3 length: 11 residues. Germline V lookup: CDR1 MNHEY, CDR2 SVGAGI. V was shortened by 7 bases and J by 6 bases, with 10 bases between the two germline ends. The CDR3 nucleotides are TGTGCCAGCAACCAGGGCAGCGAGCAGTACTTC. It codes for CASNQGSEQYF.

This chain links TRBV6-5 with TRBJ2-3, with D hard to call. The germline V and J ends were trimmed by 6 bases and 3 bases, with 13 bases remaining between them. CDR1 is MNHEY and CDR2 is SVGAGI in the germline V gene. This CDR3 has 14 amino acids. CDR3 sequence: CASSVRGRTDTQYF. Written as DNA, the CDR3 is TGTGCCAGCAGCGTCCGCGGCCGAACAGATACGCAGTATTTT.

This clone was detected only once. J is TRBJ2-7 and V is TRBV6-2 or TRBV6-3, with D uncertain. The V gene's germline CDR1 is MNHEY and CDR2 SVGEGT. The CDR3 sequence is 13 residues long. Trimming pared 4 bases from V and 1 base from J, leaving 8 bases between. CDR3 DNA sequence: TGTGCCAGCAGTTGGGGTACTTCCTACGAGCAGTACTTC. It specifies CASSWGTSYEQYF.

The rearrangement uses TRBV4-3 and TRBJ2-5, with D maybe TRBD2 (5 bases). The germline CDR1 and CDR2 sequences are LGHNA and YSLEER. Trimming removed 2 bases from V and 4 bases from J, with 14 bases in between. The CDR3 is made up of 15 amino acids. The CDR3 DNA is TGCGCCAGCAGCCAAAGCTCAGGACTCCTAGAGACCCAGTACTTC. Translation gives CASSQSSGLLETQYF.

The V gene is TRBV28, the J gene TRBJ1-5, with D possibly being TRBD1 (5 bases). The CDR3 has 13 residues. The ends were cut back, 5 bases at V and 3 bases at J, with 8 bases in the middle. Per the germline V gene, CDR1 is MDHEN and CDR2 is SYDVKM. CDR3 nucleotides: TGTGCCAGCAGTACAGGTACCAATCAGCCCCAGCATTTT. The encoded protein is CASSTGTNQPQHF.

V usage is TRBV30 and J usage is TRBJ1-6; 7 bases match TRBD1. With V trimmed by 0 bases and J by 11 bases, 7 bases remained unmatched. The germline gives CDR1 GTSNPN, CDR2 SVGIG (reference sequence). This CDR3 is built from 14 residues. The CDR3 reads CAWSVARGSTPLHF. The CDR3 coding sequence is TGTGCCTGGAGTGTAGCCAGGGGGTCGACACCCCTCCACTTT.

The J gene is TRBJ2-7, the V gene TRBV6-4; the match to TRBD2 covers 10 bases. The CDR3 loop spans 13 amino acids. CDR1 MRHNA and CDR2 SNTAGT come from the germline V gene. Germline trimming cut 3 bases from V and 4 bases from J; bases unmatched to any gene: 0. The CDR3 sequence: CASSELAGYEQYF. CDR3 nucleotide sequence: TGTGCCAGCAGTGAACTAGCGGGGTACGAGCAGTACTTC.

CDR3 residues: CASSFPWEDGYTF. In DNA form, the CDR3 reads TGTGCCAGCAGTTTCCCCTGGGAAGATGGCTACACCTTC. The rearrangement links TRBV12-3 or TRBV12-4 to TRBJ1-2, with D unresolved. Deletions cut 3 bases from V and 6 bases from J, with 11 bases between. The length of the CDR3 is 13 residues.

The V and J genes are TRBV3-1 (or the pseudogene TRBV3-2) and TRBJ1-3, with D unclear. V was pared by 3 bases and J by 0 bases, with 6 bases between. This CDR3 is built from 14 residues. CDR1 and CDR2 from the germline V gene are LGHDT and YNNKEL (reference sequence). This chain's CDR3 is CASSHRGSGNTIYF. The CDR3, as DNA: TGTGCCAGCAGCCACCGTGGCTCTGGAAACACCATATATTTT.

V and J are TRBV4-1 and TRBJ1-5, with D perhaps matching TRBD1 (6 bases). The V and J ends lost 3 bases and 4 bases respectively, with 13 bases between them. Germline lookup yields CDR1 MGHRA and CDR2 YSYEKL. The CDR3 is made up of 15 amino acids. This CDR3 reads CASSQGGQTNQPQHF. CDR3 bases: TGCGCCAGCAGCCAGGGGGGGCAAACTAATCAGCCCCAGCATTTT.

The chain links TRBV27 to TRBJ1-1; a possible D gene is TRBD1 (5 bases). The CDR3 sequence is 15 residues long. Trimming stripped 2 bases from V and 5 bases from J, with 15 bases between. Germline V gene lookup returns CDR1 MNHEY and CDR2 SMNVEV (reference sequence). The chain's CDR3 is CASSLRPAGTTEAFF. In DNA, the CDR3 is TGTGCCAGCAGTTTACGCCCCGCAGGGACGACTGAAGCTTTCTTT.

The chain combines TRBV7-2 with TRBJ2-4; D gene unclear. Between the trimmed V and J ends, which lost 0 bases and 3 bases, there was a span of 0 bases. Germline assignment: CDR1 SGHTA and CDR2 FQGNSA. The CDR3 runs 12 residues. CDR3 sequence: CASSLAKNIQYF. In DNA form, the CDR3 reads TGTGCCAGCAGCTTAGCCAAAAACATTCAGTACTTC.

The chain combines TRBV6-5 with TRBJ2-2; D might be TRBD2 (5 bases). Germline-derived CDR1 and CDR2 are MNHEY and SVGAGI. There are 15 residues in the CDR3. V was trimmed by 0 bases and J by 6 bases, leaving 11 bases between them. CDR3 residues: CASSYSSPGAGELFF. The CDR3 nucleotides read TGTGCCAGCAGTTACTCAAGCCCCGGGGCCGGGGAGCTGTTTTTT.

This clone has just a few counts. CDR3 protein: CASSPGRVGTGAFNQPQHF. CDR3 in DNA: TGTGCCAGCAGTCCAGGAAGGGTCGGGACAGGGGCCTTTAATCAGCCCCAGCATTTT. The J gene is TRBJ1-5, the V gene TRBV27, with 10 bases that match TRBD1. The J segment lost 4 bases and the V segment lost 5 bases, leaving 17 bases of the junction unmatched. The germline gives CDR1 MNHEY, CDR2 SMNVEV (reference sequence). The CDR3 spans 19 residues.

CDR3 sequence reads: CASSLRETDTQYF. The CDR3 nucleotides are TGTGCCAGCAGTTTAAGAGAAACAGATACGCAGTATTTT. The V gene is TRBV12-3 or TRBV12-4, the J gene TRBJ2-3; no reliable D call. Between the trimmed V and J ends, which lost 2 bases and 3 bases, there was a span of 6 bases. The CDR3 has 13 amino acids.

The rearrangement uses TRBV11-2 and TRBJ2-3, with D unresolved. CDR1 is SGHAT and CDR2 is FQNNGV in the germline V gene. Trimming stripped 1 base from V and 6 bases from J, with 5 bases between. The CDR3 extends over 12 amino acids. Here the CDR3 reads CASSLVGDTQYF. The CDR3 bases are TGTGCCAGCAGCTTAGTCGGTGATACGCAGTATTTT.

The chain recombines TRBV2 with TRBJ1-5, with TRBD1 as a possible D gene (5 bases). V lost 4 bases, J lost 2 bases, and 6 bases lay in between. This CDR3 has 13 residues. From germline, CDR1 is SNHLY and CDR2 FYNNEI. The CDR3 DNA reads TGTGCCAGCAGTGGGGGCCGCAATCAGCCCCAGCATTTT. This gives the protein CASSGGRNQPQHF.

The V and J genes are TRBV2 and TRBJ2-7; no clear D gene. The CDR3 has 15 residues. CDR1 SNHLY and CDR2 FYNNEI come from the germline V gene. Trimming removed 6 bases from V and 2 bases from J, with 17 bases in between. CDR3 sequence: CASRLERTLAYEQYF. The CDR3 bases are TGTGCCAGCAGGCTTGAACGAACCCTTGCCTACGAGCAGTACTTC.